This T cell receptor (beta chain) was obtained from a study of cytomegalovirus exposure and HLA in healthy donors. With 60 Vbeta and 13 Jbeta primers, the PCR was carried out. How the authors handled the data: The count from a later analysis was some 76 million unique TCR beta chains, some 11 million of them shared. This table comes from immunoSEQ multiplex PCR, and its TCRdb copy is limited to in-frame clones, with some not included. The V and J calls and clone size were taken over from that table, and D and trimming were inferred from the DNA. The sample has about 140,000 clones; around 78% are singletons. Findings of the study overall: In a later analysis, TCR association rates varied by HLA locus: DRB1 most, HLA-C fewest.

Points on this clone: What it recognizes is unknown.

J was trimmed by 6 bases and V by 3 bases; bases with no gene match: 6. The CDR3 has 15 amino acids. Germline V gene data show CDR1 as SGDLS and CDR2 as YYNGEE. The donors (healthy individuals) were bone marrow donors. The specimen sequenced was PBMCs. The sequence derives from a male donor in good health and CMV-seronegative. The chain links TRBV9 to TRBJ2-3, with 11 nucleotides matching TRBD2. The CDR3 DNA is TGTGCCAGCAGCGGTAGCGGGGGGGCCGTTGATACGCAGTATTTT. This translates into CASSGSGGAVDTQYF.